This is a list of T cell receptor beta chains from one sample in a study of blood T cell repertoires in COVID-19. The protocol was immunoSEQ multiplex PCR, while the TCRdb copy is restricted to in-frame clones and leaves out a portion. The sample records over 200,000 clones, 80% to 90% being singletons. Sample: peripheral blood. The receptors originated from a woman older than 75 with active or convalescent COVID-19. CDR3s include the opening cysteine and the closing phenylalanine or tryptophan. D genes are given only for firm matches. Some rows have no size entry. The others give once, few or many, or a class for an expanded clone.

V	J	D	size	CDR3	DNA
TRBV18	TRBJ1-1	TRBD1	-	CASSRTGDTEAFF	TGTGCCAGCTCGCGGACAGGGGACACTGAAGCTTTCTTT
TRBV9	TRBJ2-5	TRBD1	-	CASNIGTVQETQYF	TGTGCAAGCAACATCGGGACAGTTCAAGAGACCCAGTACTTC
TRBV6-2/TRBV6-3	TRBJ2-1	TRBD2	once	CASSPRPSGREGSEQFF	TGTGCCAGCAGCCCTCGGCCCAGCGGGAGGGAAGGGAGTGAGCAGTTCTTC
TRBV28	TRBJ2-3	-	-	CASSTTGGGTDTQYF	TGTGCCAGCAGTACTACAGGGGGAGGGACAGATACGCAGTATTTT
TRBV2	TRBJ1-1	TRBD1	once	CASSRDRGEAEAFF	TGTGCCAGCAGTCGAGACAGGGGAGAGGCTGAAGCTTTCTTT
TRBV5-1	TRBJ1-1	-	-	CASTSSGVRADTEAFF	TGCGCCAGCACCTCTTCGGGGGTCCGGGCAGATACTGAAGCTTTCTTT
TRBV19	TRBJ1-3	-	-	CASSTPRSGSGNTIYF	TGTGCCAGTAGTACCCCCCGTAGTGGCTCTGGAAACACCATATATTTT
TRBV7-2	TRBJ2-7	-	-	CASSYRRAYEQYF	TGTGCCAGCAGCTACCGCCGGGCCTACGAGCAGTACTTC
TRBV11-3	TRBJ2-3	TRBD2	-	CASSPKTRRGSGRRTDTQYF	TGTGCCAGCAGCCCAAAAACCCGCAGGGGTAGCGGGAGGCGCACAGATACGCAGTATTTT
TRBV7-2	TRBJ2-2	-	few	CASSPRLVSSNTGELFF	TGTGCCAGCAGCCCTCGACTAGTGAGCTCGAACACCGGGGAGCTGTTTTTT
TRBV29-1	TRBJ2-5	-	-	CSVTLSVVETQYF	TGCAGCGTAACTCTTAGCGTAGTAGAGACCCAGTACTTC
TRBV5-5	TRBJ1-5	-	-	CASSLATNQPQHF	TGTGCCAGCAGCTTGGCTACGAACCAGCCCCAGCATTTT
TRBV9	TRBJ2-1	TRBD2	-	CASSQRGAYNEQFF	TGTGCCAGCAGCCAGCGGGGGGCATACAATGAGCAGTTCTTC
TRBV7-2	TRBJ2-7	TRBD2	-	CASSLAPSGIHEQYF	TGTGCCAGCAGCTTAGCCCCTAGCGGGATCCACGAGCAGTACTTC
TRBV30	TRBJ1-2	-	-	CAWSSGFNYGYTF	TGTGCCTGGAGTTCAGGGTTCAACTATGGCTACACCTTC
TRBV27	TRBJ1-4	-	-	CASSFWSGDEKLFF	TGTGCCAGCAGTTTTTGGTCGGGGGATGAAAAACTGTTTTTT
TRBV11-2	TRBJ2-2	-	-	CASSLDPSGRGVGELFF	TGTGCCAGCAGCTTAGATCCTAGCGGAAGGGGGGTCGGGGAGCTGTTTTTT
TRBV15	TRBJ2-3	-	-	CATSRDYEGSDTQYF	TGTGCCACCAGCAGAGATTATGAGGGATCAGATACGCAGTATTTT
TRBV3-1/TRBV3-2	TRBJ2-3	TRBD2	-	CASSQVVTSGDTDTQYF	TGTGCCAGCAGCCAAGTGGTTACTAGCGGGGACACAGATACGCAGTATTTT
TRBV6-2/TRBV6-3	TRBJ1-5	TRBD1	-	CASSPRLTYGRRGQSNQPQHF	TGTGCCAGCAGTCCACGTCTAACATACGGACGCAGGGGACAGAGCAATCAGCCCCAGCATTTT
TRBV7-8	TRBJ2-3	TRBD2	-	CASSRGLAGETDTQYF	TGTGCCAGCAGCCGAGGACTAGCTGGGGAGACAGATACGCAGTATTTT
TRBV30	TRBJ2-5	-	-	CAWSWKGQETQYF	TGTGCCTGGTCGTGGAAGGGGCAAGAGACCCAGTACTTC
TRBV19	TRBJ2-2	-	-	CASSARGTGELFF	TGTGCCTCCTCGGCCAGGGGCACCGGGGAGCTGTTTTTT
TRBV5-6	TRBJ2-5	TRBD2	-	CASSLGLAGGQETQYF	TGTGCCAGCAGCCTGGGACTAGCGGGAGGCCAAGAGACCCAGTACTTC
TRBV27	TRBJ2-3	-	-	CATSSRRQDTQYF	TGTGCCACCTCGTCCCGGCGACAGGATACGCAGTATTTT
TRBV9	TRBJ2-3	-	-	CASSPRDRQPADTQYF	TGTGCCAGCAGCCCCAGGGATCGGCAACCTGCAGATACGCAGTATTTT
TRBV28	TRBJ2-3	-	-	CASCGGHTDTQYF	TGTGCCAGTTGCGGGGGCCACACAGATACGCAGTATTTT
TRBV7-9	TRBJ2-5	TRBD1	-	CASSLRTGQETQYF	TGTGCCAGCAGCTTACGGACAGGGCAGGAGACCCAGTACTTC
TRBV7-3	TRBJ2-7	-	-	CASSLIGGSKPGEQYF	TGTGCCAGCAGCTTAATTGGGGGCTCCAAACCCGGGGAGCAGTACTTC
TRBV5-6	TRBJ2-7	TRBD1	-	CASSFGTGPGEQYF	TGTGCCAGCAGCTTCGGGACAGGCCCGGGGGAGCAGTACTTC
TRBV7-2	TRBJ2-7	-	few	CASSLARGSPDEQYF	TGTGCCAGCAGCTTAGCCCGCGGCAGCCCGGACGAGCAGTACTTC
TRBV29-1	TRBJ1-2	TRBD1	-	CSVDQVGQGYGYTF	TGCAGCGTCGACCAGGTTGGACAGGGCTATGGCTACACCTTC
TRBV7-8	TRBJ2-7	TRBD1	-	CASLNRGSPSYEQYF	TGTGCCAGCCTAAACAGGGGGTCACCTTCCTACGAGCAGTACTTC
TRBV18	TRBJ2-1	TRBD2	few	CASSWGRAEQFF	TGTGCCAGCTCATGGGGGAGGGCCGAGCAGTTCTTC
TRBV9	TRBJ2-3	-	-	CASSGSYSTDTQYF	TGTGCCAGCAGCGGTTCCTACAGCACAGATACGCAGTATTTT
TRBV5-4	TRBJ2-5	TRBD2	-	CASSASSGRSLETQYF	TGTGCCAGCAGCGCCTCTAGCGGGAGGTCTCTAGAGACCCAGTACTTC
TRBV5-1	TRBJ1-6	TRBD1	few	CASSLTGADSPLHF	TGCGCCAGCAGCTTAACAGGGGCAGACTCACCCCTCCACTTT
TRBV6-5	TRBJ2-3	-	-	CASRATDTQYF	TGTGCCAGCAGGGCCACAGATACGCAGTATTTT
TRBV11-3	TRBJ2-7	TRBD2	-	CASSLGLAGGYEQYF	TGTGCCAGCAGCTTAGGGCTAGCGGGGGGCTACGAGCAGTACTTC
TRBV7-3	TRBJ2-2	TRBD1	-	CASSTRTGWSGELFF	TGTGCCAGCAGCACACGGACAGGGTGGTCCGGGGAGCTGTTTTTT
TRBV7-2	TRBJ2-1	-	-	CASSLAALAPYNEQFF	TGTGCCAGCAGCTTAGCGGCGCTAGCACCCTACAATGAGCAGTTCTTC
TRBV5-4	TRBJ2-2	-	once	CASSWRTGTGELFF	TGTGCCAGCAGCTGGAGGACTGGGACCGGGGAGCTGTTTTTT
TRBV2	TRBJ1-6	-	-	CASPTRRDSPLHF	TGTGCCAGCCCGACACGGAGGGATTCACCCCTCCACTTT
TRBV12-3/TRBV12-4	TRBJ1-1	-	-	CASSHRVGTEAFF	TGTGCCAGCAGCCACAGGGTTGGCACTGAAGCTTTCTTT
TRBV4-2	TRBJ1-1	-	-	CASSRRGGDTEAFF	TGTGCCAGCAGCCGGAGGGGAGGGGACACTGAAGCTTTCTTT
TRBV6-4	TRBJ2-2	TRBD1	-	CASREQQGFTGELFF	TGTGCCAGCAGAGAGCAACAGGGGTTCACCGGGGAGCTGTTTTTT
TRBV7-2	TRBJ1-4	-	-	CASSLQGAGEKLFF	TGTGCCAGCAGCCTACAGGGAGCTGGCGAAAAACTGTTTTTT
TRBV2	TRBJ1-1	-	-	CASTPTGLGEAFF	TGTGCCAGCACCCCAACAGGGTTGGGTGAAGCTTTCTTT
TRBV28	TRBJ1-6	-	-	CASKPGVGASPLHF	TGTGCCAGCAAGCCGGGGGTAGGGGCCTCACCCCTCCACTTT
TRBV11-2	TRBJ2-7	TRBD2	-	CASSLERLAGVYF	TGTGCCAGCAGCTTAGAGAGACTAGCGGGAGTGTACTTC
TRBV6-5	TRBJ2-1	-	-	CASRIFSGGDNEQFF	TGTGCCAGCAGGATATTTAGCGGAGGGGACAATGAGCAGTTCTTC
TRBV5-4	TRBJ2-5	TRBD1	-	CASSFYTGGKETQYF	TGTGCCAGCAGCTTTTATACAGGGGGAAAAGAGACCCAGTACTTC
TRBV5-1	TRBJ2-6	-	-	CASSSLGAGFGGANVLTF	TGCGCCAGCAGCTCTCTCGGAGCAGGGTTCGGAGGGGCCAACGTCCTGACTTTC